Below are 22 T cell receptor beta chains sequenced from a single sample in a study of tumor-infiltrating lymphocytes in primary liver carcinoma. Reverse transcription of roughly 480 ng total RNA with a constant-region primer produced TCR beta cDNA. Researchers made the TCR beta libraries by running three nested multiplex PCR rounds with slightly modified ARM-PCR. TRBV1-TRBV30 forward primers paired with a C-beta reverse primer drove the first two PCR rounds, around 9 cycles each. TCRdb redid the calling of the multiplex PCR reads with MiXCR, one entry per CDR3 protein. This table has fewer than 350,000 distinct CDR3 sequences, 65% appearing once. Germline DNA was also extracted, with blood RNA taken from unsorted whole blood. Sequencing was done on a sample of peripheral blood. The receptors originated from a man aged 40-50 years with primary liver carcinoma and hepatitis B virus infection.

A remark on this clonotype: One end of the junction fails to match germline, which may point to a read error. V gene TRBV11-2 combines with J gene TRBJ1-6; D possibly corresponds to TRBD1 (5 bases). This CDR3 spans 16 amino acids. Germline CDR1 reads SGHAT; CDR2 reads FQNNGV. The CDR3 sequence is CASSLGGSSYNSSLHF. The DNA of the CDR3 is TGTGCCAGCAGCCTCGGGGGGAGCTCCTATAATTCATCCCTCCACTTT.

This CDR3 reads CATSDNAGGLHNEQFF. In nucleotides, the CDR3 is TGTGCCACCAGTGATAACGCGGGAGGGCTTCACAATGAGCAGTTCTTC. V is TRBV24-1 and J is TRBJ2-1; TRBD2 agrees at 9 bases. This CDR3 region has 16 residues. V gave up 3 bases and J gave up 5 bases; unmatched junction bases: 7. Germline V gene sequence: CDR1 KGHDR, CDR2 SFDVKD.

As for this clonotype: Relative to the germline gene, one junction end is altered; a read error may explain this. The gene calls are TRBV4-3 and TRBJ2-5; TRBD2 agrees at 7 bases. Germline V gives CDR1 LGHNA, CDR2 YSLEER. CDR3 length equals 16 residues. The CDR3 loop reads CASSQRVAGLGETQYF. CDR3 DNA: TGCGCCAGCAGCCAAAGAGTAGCGGGTCTCGGGGAGACCCAGTATTTC.

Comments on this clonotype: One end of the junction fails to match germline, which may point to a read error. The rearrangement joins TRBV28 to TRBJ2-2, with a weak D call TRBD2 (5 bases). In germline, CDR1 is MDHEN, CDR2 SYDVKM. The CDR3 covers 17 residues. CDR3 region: CASRTTRTGSNTGELSF. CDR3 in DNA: TGTGCCAGCAGGACAACTCGGACTGGGAGTAACACCGGGGAGCTGTCTTTT.

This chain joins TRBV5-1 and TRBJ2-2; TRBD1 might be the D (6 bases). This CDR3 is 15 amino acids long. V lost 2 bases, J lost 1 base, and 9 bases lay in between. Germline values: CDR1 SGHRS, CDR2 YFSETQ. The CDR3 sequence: CASSLQTGNTGELFF. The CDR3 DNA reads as TGCGCCAGCAGCTTACAGACAGGGAACACCGGGGAGCTGTTTTTT.

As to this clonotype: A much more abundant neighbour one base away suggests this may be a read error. CDR3 loop: CAISDQVKVLEAFF. CDR3 bases: TGTGCCATCAGTGATCAGGTGAAGGTACTTGAAGCTTTCTTT. V gene TRBV10-3 combines with J gene TRBJ1-1; D call uncertain. This CDR3 region has 14 residues. Germline V gene lookup returns CDR1 ENHRY and CDR2 SYGVKD. Trimming pared 3 bases from V and 7 bases from J, leaving 15 bases between.

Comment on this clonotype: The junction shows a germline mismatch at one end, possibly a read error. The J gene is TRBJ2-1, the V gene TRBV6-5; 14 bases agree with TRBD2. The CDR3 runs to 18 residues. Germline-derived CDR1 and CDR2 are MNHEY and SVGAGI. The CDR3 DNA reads TGTGCCAGCAGCCTTGGGACTAGCGGGAGTTGGTCCTTCAATGAGCAGTTCTTC. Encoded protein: CASSLGTSGSWSFNEQFF.

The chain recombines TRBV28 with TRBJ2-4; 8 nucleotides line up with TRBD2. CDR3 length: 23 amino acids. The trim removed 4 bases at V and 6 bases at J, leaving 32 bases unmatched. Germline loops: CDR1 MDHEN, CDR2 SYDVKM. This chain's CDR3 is CASSSLRDGLTGGRTLLRNIQYF. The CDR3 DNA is TGTGCCAGCAGTTCCCTTCGGGACGGACTTACGGGCGGGAGGACTCTTCTGAGAAACATTCAGTACTTC.

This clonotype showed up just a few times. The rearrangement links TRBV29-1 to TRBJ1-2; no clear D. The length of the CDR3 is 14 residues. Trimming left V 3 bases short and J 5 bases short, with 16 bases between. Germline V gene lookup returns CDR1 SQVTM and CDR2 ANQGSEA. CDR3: CSVDSGGQLYGYTF. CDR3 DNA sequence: TGCAGCGTTGATTCGGGTGGGCAACTATATGGCTACACCTTC.

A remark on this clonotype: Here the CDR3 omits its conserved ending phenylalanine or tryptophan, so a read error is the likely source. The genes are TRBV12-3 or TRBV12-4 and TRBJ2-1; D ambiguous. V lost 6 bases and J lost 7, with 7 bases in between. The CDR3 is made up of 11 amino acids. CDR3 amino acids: CASRFFNEQFI. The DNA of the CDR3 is TGTGCCAGCAGATTTTTTAATGAGCAGTTCATC.

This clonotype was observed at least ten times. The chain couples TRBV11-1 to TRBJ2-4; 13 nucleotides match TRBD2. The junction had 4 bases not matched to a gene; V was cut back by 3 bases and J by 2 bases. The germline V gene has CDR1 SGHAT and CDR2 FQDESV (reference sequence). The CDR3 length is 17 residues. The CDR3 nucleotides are TGTGCCAGCAGCTTTCCCGGGACTAGCGGGACCAAAAACATTCAGTACTTC. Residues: CASSFPGTSGTKNIQYF.

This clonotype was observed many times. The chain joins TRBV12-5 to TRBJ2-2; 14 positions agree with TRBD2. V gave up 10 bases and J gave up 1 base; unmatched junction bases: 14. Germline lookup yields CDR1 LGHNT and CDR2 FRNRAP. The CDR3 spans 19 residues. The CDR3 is CATLPPGLAGEGNTGELFF. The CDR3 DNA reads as TGTGCTACCCTCCCACCGGGACTAGCGGGAGAGGGGAACACCGGGGAGCTGTTTTTT.

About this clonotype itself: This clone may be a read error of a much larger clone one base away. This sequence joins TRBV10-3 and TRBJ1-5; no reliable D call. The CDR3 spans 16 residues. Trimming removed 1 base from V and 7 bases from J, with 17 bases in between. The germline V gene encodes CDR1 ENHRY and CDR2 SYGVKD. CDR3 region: CAISEWAGQAGQPQHF. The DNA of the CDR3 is TGTGCCATCAGTGAGTGGGCTGGTCAGGCGGGGCAGCCCCAGCATTTT.

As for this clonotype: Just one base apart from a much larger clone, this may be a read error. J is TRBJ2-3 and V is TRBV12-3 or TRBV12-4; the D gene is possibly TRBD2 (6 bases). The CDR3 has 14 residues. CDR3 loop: CDSTQGLWADTQYF. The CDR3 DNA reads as TGTGACAGCACCCAGGGACTGTGGGCAGATACGCAGTATTTT.

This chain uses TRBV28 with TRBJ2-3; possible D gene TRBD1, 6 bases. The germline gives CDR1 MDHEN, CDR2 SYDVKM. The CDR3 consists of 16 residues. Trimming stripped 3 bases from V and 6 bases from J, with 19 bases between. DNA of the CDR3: TGTGCCAGCAGTTTGTCAGGGGACGGGCTGAGGGATACGCAGTATTTT. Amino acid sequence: CASSLSGDGLRDTQYF.

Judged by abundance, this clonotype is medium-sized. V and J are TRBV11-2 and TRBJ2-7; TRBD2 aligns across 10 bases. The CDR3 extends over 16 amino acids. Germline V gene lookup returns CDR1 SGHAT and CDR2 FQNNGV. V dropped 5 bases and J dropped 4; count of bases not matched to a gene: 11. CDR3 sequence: CASSPKGASGSYEQYF. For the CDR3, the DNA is TGTGCCAGCAGCCCGAAAGGGGCTAGCGGGAGTTACGAGCAGTACTTC.

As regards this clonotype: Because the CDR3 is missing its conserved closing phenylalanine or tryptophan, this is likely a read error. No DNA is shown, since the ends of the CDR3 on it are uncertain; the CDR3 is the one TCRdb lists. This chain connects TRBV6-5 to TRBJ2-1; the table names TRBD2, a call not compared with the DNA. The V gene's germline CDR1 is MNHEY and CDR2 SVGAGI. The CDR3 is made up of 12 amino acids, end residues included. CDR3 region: CASSYGTGAAFL.

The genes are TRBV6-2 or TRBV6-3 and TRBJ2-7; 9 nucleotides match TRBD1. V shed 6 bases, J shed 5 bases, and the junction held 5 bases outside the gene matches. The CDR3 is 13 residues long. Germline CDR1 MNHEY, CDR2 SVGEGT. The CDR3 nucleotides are TGTGCCAGCAGATGGGACAGGGCCCACGAGCAGTACTTC. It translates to CASRWDRAHEQYF.

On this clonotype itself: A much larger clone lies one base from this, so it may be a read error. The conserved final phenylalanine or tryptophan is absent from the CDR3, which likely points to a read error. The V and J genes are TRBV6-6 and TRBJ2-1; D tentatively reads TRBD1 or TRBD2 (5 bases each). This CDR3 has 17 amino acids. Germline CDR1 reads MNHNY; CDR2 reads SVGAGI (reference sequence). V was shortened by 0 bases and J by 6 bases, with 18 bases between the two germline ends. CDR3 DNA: TGTGCCAGCAGTTACTCTTCTCAGGGAGAAGCTGGCAATGAGCAGTTCTCC. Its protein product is CASSYSSQGEAGNEQFS.

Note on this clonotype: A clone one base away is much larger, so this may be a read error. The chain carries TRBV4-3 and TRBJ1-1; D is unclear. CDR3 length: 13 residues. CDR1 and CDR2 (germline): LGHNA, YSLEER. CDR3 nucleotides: TGCACCAGCAGCCAGGCGATAAGCCTTGAAGCTTTCTTT. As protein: CTSSQAISLEAFF.

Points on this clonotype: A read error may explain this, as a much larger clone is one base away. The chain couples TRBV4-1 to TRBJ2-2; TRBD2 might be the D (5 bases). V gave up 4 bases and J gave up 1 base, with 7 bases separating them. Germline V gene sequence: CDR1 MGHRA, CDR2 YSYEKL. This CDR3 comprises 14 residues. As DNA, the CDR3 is TGCGCCAGCAGCCGAGAGGGGAACACCGGGGAGCTGTTTTTT. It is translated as CASSREGNTGELFF.

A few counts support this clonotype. CDR3 sequence (DNA): TGTGCCAGCAGCTTAGGTCCGGGGACGGAGACCCAGTACTTC. Translating gives CASSLGPGTETQYF. The chain is built from TRBV7-9 and TRBJ2-5, with D perhaps matching TRBD1 or TRBD2 (5 bases each). The V end was cut by 1 base, the J end by 5 bases, with 11 bases between. Germline loops: CDR1 SEHNR, CDR2 FQNEAQ (reference sequence). The CDR3 has 14 residues.